This TCR beta chain was captured by sequencing in a study of regulatory T cells in long-lasting Graves disease. Study background: With positive TSH receptor antibodies and over 5 years of antithyroid drugs, Graves' disease was considered persistent. Study observations and caveats: Tissue studied was limited to peripheral blood, excluding thyroid tissue.

Sequencing libraries for TCR beta were prepared with iRepertoire HTBI primers and Arm-PCR of CDR3 regions. Authors' analysis steps: The samples yielded approximately 62 TRBV and more than eleven TRBJ segments. MiXCR, applied by TCRdb to the multiplex PCR reads, yields one record per CDR3 protein. Clone size and V and J calls follow TCRdb, not the original study. The sample has around 460,000 distinct CDR3 sequences, about 20% seen once. This clonotype was seen ten or more times. The antigen is unknown. The ends lost 5 bases at V and 4 bases at J; junction bases unmatched: 8. Germline loops: CDR1 MDHEN, CDR2 SYDVKM. The CDR3 length is 16 residues. Sample time point: persistent/refractory GD, antithyroid drugs over 5 years with positive TRAb. With RNA extracted from PBMCs as input, the TCR library was made. Graves' disease was diagnosed by American Thyroid Association guidelines.

The source was peripheral blood mononuclear cells (PBMCs), collected when the disease was refractory, from a patient treated with antithyroid drugs. This receptor was obtained from a female donor with Graves disease. V is TRBV28 and J is TRBJ1-2; 12 bases line up with TRBD1. The CDR3 DNA sequence: TGTGCCAGCAGTCCGGGGGACAGGGGGCCGCTCTATGGCTACACCTTC. Residues: CASSPGDRGPLYGYTF.